The rows below give T cell receptor beta chains drawn from one sample of a study of T cells after yellow fever vaccination. TCRdb reprocessed the 5' RACE reads with MiXCR, giving one entry per CDR3 protein. In the table there are more than 9,500 distinct CDR3 sequences, 5.8% of which are singletons. The specimen was PBMCs, either bulk or a sorted T-cell subset (CD4+, CD8+, memory, or dextramer-sorted; not recorded which), collected on the day of the yellow fever booster vaccination. The receptors were sampled from a young man who received the YFV17D yellow fever vaccine. Each CDR3 is given with its conserved first and last residue. A D gene is named only where the DNA matches it firmly. Expanded clones are given a class, and other clones once, few, many or no size at all.

many,TRBV5-1,TRBJ2-7,TRBD1,CASPGQDRITREQYF,TGCGCCAGCCCGGGCCAGGACAGGATCACTCGCGAGCAGTACTTC
many,TRBV4-1,TRBJ2-2,TRBD2,CASSQEPLAGPGDTGELFF,TGCGCCAGCAGCCAAGAGCCACTAGCGGGCCCGGGGGACACCGGGGAGCTGTTTTTT
many,TRBV5-6,TRBJ2-5,-,CASSLQGQETQYF,TGTGCCAGCAGCCTACAGGGTCAAGAGACCCAGTACTTC
medium-sized,TRBV15,TRBJ2-2,-,CATSRDPTRELFF,TGTGCCACCAGCAGAGATCCCACCCGGGAGCTGTTTTTT
many,TRBV4-3,TRBJ2-2,-,CASSRQAGSLTGELFF,TGCGCCAGCAGCCGACAGGCTGGAAGTTTGACCGGGGAGCTGTTTTTT
many,TRBV28,TRBJ1-2,-,CASSVPATSQGHGYTF,TGTGCCAGCAGTGTACCCGCCACGTCACAGGGTCATGGCTACACCTTC
many,TRBV10-1,TRBJ2-5,TRBD1,CASSAGTEVKTQYF,TGCGCCAGCAGCGCCGGGACAGAGGTTAAGACCCAGTACTTC
many,TRBV20-1,TRBJ2-7,-,CSAQTREVVTYEQYF,TGCAGTGCTCAGACCAGGGAGGTTGTTACCTACGAGCAGTACTTC
few,TRBV20-1,TRBJ1-5,-,CCATPPTGSNQPQHF,TGCTGTGCCACCCCGCCCACAGGTAGCAATCAGCCCCAGCATTTT
many,TRBV20-1,TRBJ2-3,TRBD2,CSARVTSGRVFSPDTQYF,TGCAGTGCTAGAGTCACTAGCGGGAGGGTCTTTTCTCCAGATACGCAGTATTTT
many,TRBV7-7,TRBJ2-2,-,CASSLGRLGTGELFF,TGTGCTAGCAGCTTAGGACGACTTGGAACCGGGGAGCTGTTTTTT
many,TRBV12-3/TRBV12-4,TRBJ2-3,TRBD2,CASSITEGGPDTQYF,TGTGCCAGCAGTATAACGGAGGGAGGGCCGGATACGCAGTATTTT
many,TRBV4-3,TRBJ1-2,-,CASSLAGTLSKGYTF,TGCGCCAGCAGCCTCGCCGGAACACTAAGCAAGGGCTACACCTTC
many,TRBV10-3,TRBJ2-1,-,CAIGGSGSYNEQFF,TGTGCCATCGGCGGATCTGGGTCCTACAATGAGCAGTTCTTC
many,TRBV19,TRBJ2-5,-,CASTNPTLGEEETQYF,TGTGCCAGTACCAACCCGACCTTAGGTGAAGAAGAGACCCAGTACTTC
medium-sized,TRBV12-3/TRBV12-4,TRBJ2-5,TRBD2,CASSLGRLAGVQETQYF,TGTGCCAGCAGCCTAGGGCGACTAGCGGGAGTTCAAGAGACCCAGTACTTC
few,TRBV3-1,TRBJ1-5,-,CASTQEGSNQPQHF,TGTGCCTCCACCCAGGAGGGGAGCAATCAGCCCCAGCATTTT
many,TRBV30,TRBJ1-1,-,CAWRASGGTEAFF,TGTGCCTGGAGGGCCTCGGGAGGCACTGAAGCTTTCTTT
many,TRBV25-1,TRBJ2-3,-,CASSDPPYTDTQYF,TGTGCCAGCAGTGATCCCCCATACACAGATACGCAGTATTTT
many,TRBV20-1,TRBJ1-4,-,CSATDRSTNEKLFF,TGCAGTGCTACCGACAGATCAACTAATGAAAAACTGTTTTTT
medium-sized,TRBV6-5,TRBJ2-3,TRBD2,CASSYQSLAGTDTQYF,TGTGCCAGCAGTTACCAGTCACTAGCGGGGACAGATACGCAGTATTTT
many,TRBV20-1,TRBJ2-1,-,CSAVRRGRISEQFF,TGCAGCGCCGTAAGGAGGGGGCGAATCAGTGAGCAGTTCTTC
medium-sized,TRBV29-1,TRBJ2-7,-,CSAATATYEQYF,TGCAGCGCCGCGACGGCCACCTACGAGCAGTACTTC
many,TRBV6-5,TRBJ1-2,-,CATHTGNVDGYTF,TGTGCCACGCATACAGGGAACGTCGATGGCTACACCTTC
few,TRBV7-2,TRBJ1-4,TRBD1,CASSSTGVREKLFF,TGTGCCAGCAGCTCTACAGGGGTTAGAGAAAAACTGTTTTTT
many,TRBV12-3/TRBV12-4,TRBJ2-1,-,CASNGFNEQFF,TGTGCCAGCAATGGCTTCAATGAGCAGTTCTTC
medium-sized,TRBV5-6,TRBJ1-5,-,CASSPQGQGQPQHF,TGTGCCAGCAGCCCACAGGGTCAAGGTCAGCCCCAGCATTTT
many,TRBV29-1,TRBJ2-7,-,CSVGDSRYEQYF,TGCAGCGTTGGAGATAGTCGCTACGAGCAGTACTTC
many,TRBV2,TRBJ2-1,-,CASSRTQGLFF,TGTGCCAGCAGTAGGACACAGGGCCTGTTCTTC
few,TRBV30,TRBJ2-5,-,CAWSVPAGTQYF,TGTGCCTGGAGTGTCCCCGCCGGTACCCAGTACTTC
many,TRBV5-4,TRBJ2-2,-,CASRPDPNTGELFF,TGTGCCAGCAGGCCCGACCCGAACACCGGGGAGCTGTTTTTT
many,TRBV20-1,TRBJ2-5,TRBD2,CSARLAGGETQYF,TGCAGTGCCCGACTAGCGGGAGGAGAGACCCAGTACTTC
medium-sized,TRBV6-6,TRBJ2-1,-,CASRPTFYNEQFF,TGTGCCAGCAGACCGACCTTCTACAATGAGCAGTTCTTC
many,TRBV6-2/TRBV6-3,TRBJ2-7,TRBD2,CASSSLGGIGYEQYF,TGTGCCAGCAGTTCCCTCGGGGGGATAGGCTACGAGCAGTACTTC
many,TRBV28,TRBJ2-1,TRBD2,CASISVSGKIPRNEQFF,TGTGCCAGCATATCAGTTAGCGGGAAGATTCCGAGGAATGAGCAGTTCTTC
many,TRBV20-1,TRBJ2-2,TRBD2,CSARGGGRGTGELFF,TGCAGTGCTAGAGGGGGCGGGAGGGGCACCGGGGAGCTGTTTTTT
medium-sized,TRBV5-1,TRBJ2-2,-,CASSLDGDTGELFF,TGCGCCAGCAGCTTGGACGGTGACACCGGGGAGCTGTTTTTT
-,TRBV7-2,TRBJ2-7,-,CASRPRLLFYEQYF,TGTGCCAGCAGACCCAGACTCCTCTTCTACGAGCAGTACTTC
many,TRBV7-8,TRBJ2-5,-,CASSSRGETQYF,TGTGCCAGCAGCTCCCGGGGGGAGACCCAGTACTTC
-,TRBV11-2,TRBJ2-1,TRBD2,CASSSLAGGDLEQFF,TGTGCCAGCAGCTCTTTAGCGGGAGGCGACTTGGAGCAGTTCTTC
few,TRBV7-2,TRBJ2-7,TRBD2,CASSLARLAGAGEQYF,TGTGCCAGCAGCTTAGCGAGGCTAGCGGGAGCTGGTGAGCAGTACTTC
-,TRBV6-2/TRBV6-3,TRBJ2-7,-,CASSSVELHYEQYF,TGTGCCAGCAGTTCCGTGGAGCTCCACTACGAGCAGTACTTC
few,TRBV7-9,TRBJ2-1,TRBD2,CATFSGTSYNEQFF,TGTGCCACCTTTAGCGGGACCTCCTACAATGAGCAGTTCTTC
medium-sized,TRBV29-1,TRBJ2-1,-,CSVHRGGAYNEQFF,TGCAGCGTGCACCGGGGCGGAGCCTACAATGAGCAGTTCTTC
many,TRBV12-5,TRBJ1-5,-,CASGLGVDNQPQHF,TGTGCTAGTGGTTTGGGGGTAGACAATCAGCCCCAGCATTTT
many,TRBV18,TRBJ2-3,-,CASSESADTQYF,TGTGCCAGCTCAGAATCCGCAGATACGCAGTATTTT
medium-sized,TRBV20-1,TRBJ2-5,-,CSAQTTGLLETQYF,TGCAGTGCCCAGACGACAGGCCTGCTTGAGACCCAGTACTTC
many,TRBV7-8,TRBJ2-7,-,CASSLGAPYEQYF,TGTGCCAGCAGCTTAGGGGCCCCCTACGAGCAGTACTTC
many,TRBV11-2,TRBJ2-4,-,CASSLPAGTLAKNIQYF,TGTGCCAGCAGCTTACCGGCGGGAACCTTAGCCAAAAACATTCAGTACTTC
many,TRBV12-3/TRBV12-4,TRBJ2-2,-,CASSSINPGELFF,TGTGCCAGCAGTTCAATAAACCCCGGGGAGCTGTTTTTT
many,TRBV29-1,TRBJ2-3,TRBD1,CSVLGTTGGTDTQYF,TGCAGCGTTCTTGGAACGACAGGGGGAACAGATACGCAGTATTTT
medium-sized,TRBV20-1,TRBJ1-4,TRBD1,CSGRDRVREKLFF,TGCAGTGGGAGAGACAGGGTACGAGAAAAACTGTTTTTT